The sequence of this T cell receptor (beta chain) was determined in a study of T cell changes during pregnancy in multiple sclerosis. Sequencing was performed with immunoSEQ multiplex PCR; in TCRdb, only in-frame clones are kept and a portion is missing. The repertoire consists of some 29,000 clones, with about 91% occurring once and the leading ten covering around 8.2%. Notes on this clone: Other DNA sequences of this sample code for an identical CDR3.

The V gene's germline CDR1 is MRHNA and CDR2 SNTAGT. The junction had 6 bases not matched to a gene; V was cut back by 6 bases and J by 7 bases. This CDR3 has 15 residues. The clonotype comes from a female donor with multiple sclerosis, enrolled in a pregnancy study. The sequences come from CD8+ T cells from peripheral blood mononuclear cells, collected before pregnancy. The rearrangement links TRBV6-4 to TRBJ2-1; TRBD2 matches 13 bases. CDR3 nucleotides: TGTGCCAGCAGCGAACTAGCGGGGGGGCCAAATGAGCAGTTCTTC. It specifies CASSELAGGPNEQFF.